The clone carrying this T cell receptor beta chain was counted at least ten times. Its antigen is undetermined. V was clipped by 3 bases and J by 3 bases, with 11 bases between them. CDR1 is GTSNPN and CDR2 is SVGIG in the germline V gene (reference sequence). The CDR3 covers 14 residues. The patients, who ranged from 18 to 65 in age, presented with newly diagnosed hyperthyroidism lasting under 2 months. Exclusion followed for patients with uncontrolled infection, other autoimmune disease, pregnancy or lactation. The sample originates from a study of T cells in Graves' hyperthyroidism and ophthalmopathy. The CDR3 regions of TCR beta were amplified from RNA transcripts. TCR CDR3 underwent first-round RT-PCR with the HTBI primer set. In TCRdb, the multiplex PCR reads were re-called with MiXCR into one record per CDR3 protein. The sample has 250,000 to 300,000 distinct CDR3 sequences, 13% seen once; the top ten hold approximately 8.6%.

Study observations and caveats: Most thyroid clonotypes that were expanded above 0.001 also turned up in blood.

This clonotype originated in a woman under 40 with Graves' hyperthyroidism that later progressed to Graves' ophthalmopathy. The specimen was blood. The V gene is TRBV30, the J gene TRBJ2-2; D is possibly TRBD1 (5 bases). This CDR3 is CAWSGHSYTGELFF. The CDR3 DNA reads TGTGCCTGGAGCGGACACAGTTACACCGGGGAGCTGTTTTTT.